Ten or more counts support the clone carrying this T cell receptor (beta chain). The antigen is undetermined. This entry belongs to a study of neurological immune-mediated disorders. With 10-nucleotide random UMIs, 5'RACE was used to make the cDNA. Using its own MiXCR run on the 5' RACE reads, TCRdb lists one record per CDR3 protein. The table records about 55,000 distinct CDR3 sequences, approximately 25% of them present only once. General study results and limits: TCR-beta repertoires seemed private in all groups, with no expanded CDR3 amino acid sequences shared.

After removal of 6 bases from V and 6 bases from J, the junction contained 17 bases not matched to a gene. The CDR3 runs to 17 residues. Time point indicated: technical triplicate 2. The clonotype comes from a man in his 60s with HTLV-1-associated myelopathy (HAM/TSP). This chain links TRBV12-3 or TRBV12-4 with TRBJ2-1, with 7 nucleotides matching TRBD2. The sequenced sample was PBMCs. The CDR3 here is CASSLEKGGLVGNEQFF. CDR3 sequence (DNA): TGTGCCAGCAGCCTCGAGAAGGGTGGACTAGTTGGCAATGAGCAGTTCTTC.